The T cell receptor (beta chain) described here comes from a study of cytomegalovirus exposure and HLA in healthy donors. About the study: One earlier analysis, a look at 150 million to 200 million T cells, found approximately 120 million unique TCR beta sequences. Whole-study findings and limits: A later analysis showed TCR association rates differing by HLA locus, peaking at DRB1 and lowest at HLA-C. Investigators reported more than 150 TCR beta chains as tied to cytomegalovirus. Earlier analysis looked at TCR beta V segments, and most were productive about 87% or about 30% of the time.

Trimming removed 5 bases from V and 2 bases from J, with 6 bases in between. This CDR3 contains 13 residues. Germline V gene sequence: CDR1 MNHEY, CDR2 SMNVEV (reference sequence). With 60 Vbeta and 13 Jbeta primers, the PCR was carried out. Method: immunoSEQ multiplex PCR; TCRdb's copy keeps in-frame clones and lacks some. This sample has some 190,000 clones, with about 9% found just once. To note about this clone: No antigen is known for it.

The source of this sequence is a woman aged 25 to 45 in good health and CMV-seropositive. Sequencing was performed on PBMCs. This chain joins TRBV27 and TRBJ1-4, with no clear D. This CDR3 is CASSRLTNEKLFF. The CDR3 region has the DNA TGTGCCAGCAGTCGACTTACTAATGAAAAACTGTTTTTT.